This T cell receptor (beta chain) derives from a study of OX40 agonist ivuxolimab in advanced cancers. Excluded were patients having autoimmune disease history or systemic immunosuppression. Blood specimens came from baseline, cycle 4 day 1, and cycle 7 day 1. Per the germline V gene, CDR1 is KGHSH and CDR2 is LQKENI. Trimming stripped 8 bases from V and 2 bases from J, with 15 bases between. The CDR3 has 14 residues. Data came from immunoSEQ multiplex PCR; TCRdb stores just in-frame clones and leaves some out. This sample has approximately 47,000 clones, with about 83% found just once. General study results and limits: Some of the nonresponding patients also showed low levels of normalized T-cell clonal expansion. Among T cells, CD8+ cells averaged more expanded clones than CD4+ cells.

A word on this clone: The antigen is undetermined.

This clonotype originated in an adult with an advanced solid tumor such as melanoma, head and neck, liver or kidney cancer. This chain connects TRBV18 to TRBJ1-1, with D hard to call. Sequencing was performed on CD4+ or CD8+ T cells sorted from blood, taken in a trial of the OX40 agonist ivuxolimab. The CDR3 DNA follows: TGTGCCAGCCCCGGTCCGAACAGTAACACTGAAGCTTTCTTT. Translation gives CASPGPNSNTEAFF. The full variable domain, with the rest looked up from reference TRBV18 and TRBJ1-1, is NAGVMQNPRHLVRRRGQEARLRCSPMKGHSHVYWYRQLPEEGLKFMVYLQKENIIDESGMPKERFSAEFPKEGPSILRIQQVVRGDSAAYFCASPGPNSNTEAFFGQGTRLTVV.